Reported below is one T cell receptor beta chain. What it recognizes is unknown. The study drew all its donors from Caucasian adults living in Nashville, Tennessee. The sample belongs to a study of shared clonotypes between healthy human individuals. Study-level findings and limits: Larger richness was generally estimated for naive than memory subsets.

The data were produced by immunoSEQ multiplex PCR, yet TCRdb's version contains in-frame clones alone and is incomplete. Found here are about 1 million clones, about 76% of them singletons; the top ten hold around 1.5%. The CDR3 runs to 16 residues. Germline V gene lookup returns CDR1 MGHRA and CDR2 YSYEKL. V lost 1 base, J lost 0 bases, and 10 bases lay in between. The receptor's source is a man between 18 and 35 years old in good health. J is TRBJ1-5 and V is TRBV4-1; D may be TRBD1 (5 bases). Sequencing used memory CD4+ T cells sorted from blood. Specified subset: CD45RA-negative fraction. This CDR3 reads CASSQVSGNSNQPQHF. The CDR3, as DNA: TGCGCCAGCAGCCAAGTATCAGGGAATAGCAATCAGCCCCAGCATTTT.